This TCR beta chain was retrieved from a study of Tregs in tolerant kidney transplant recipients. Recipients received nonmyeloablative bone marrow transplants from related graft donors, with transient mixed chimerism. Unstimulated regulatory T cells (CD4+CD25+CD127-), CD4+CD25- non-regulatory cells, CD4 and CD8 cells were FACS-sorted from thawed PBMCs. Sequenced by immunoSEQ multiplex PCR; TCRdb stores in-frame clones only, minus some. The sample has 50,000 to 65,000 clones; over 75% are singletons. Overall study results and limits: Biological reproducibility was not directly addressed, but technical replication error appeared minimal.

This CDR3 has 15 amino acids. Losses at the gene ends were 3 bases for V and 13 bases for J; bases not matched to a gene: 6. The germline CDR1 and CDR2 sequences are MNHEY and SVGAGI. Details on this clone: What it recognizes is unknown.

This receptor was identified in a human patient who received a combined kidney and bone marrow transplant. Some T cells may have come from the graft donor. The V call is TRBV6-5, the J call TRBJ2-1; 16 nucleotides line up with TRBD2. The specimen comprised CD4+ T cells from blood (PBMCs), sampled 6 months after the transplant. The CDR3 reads CASSYRGLAGGEQFF. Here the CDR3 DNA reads TGTGCCAGCAGTTATCGGGGACTAGCGGGGGGGGAACAGTTCTTC.